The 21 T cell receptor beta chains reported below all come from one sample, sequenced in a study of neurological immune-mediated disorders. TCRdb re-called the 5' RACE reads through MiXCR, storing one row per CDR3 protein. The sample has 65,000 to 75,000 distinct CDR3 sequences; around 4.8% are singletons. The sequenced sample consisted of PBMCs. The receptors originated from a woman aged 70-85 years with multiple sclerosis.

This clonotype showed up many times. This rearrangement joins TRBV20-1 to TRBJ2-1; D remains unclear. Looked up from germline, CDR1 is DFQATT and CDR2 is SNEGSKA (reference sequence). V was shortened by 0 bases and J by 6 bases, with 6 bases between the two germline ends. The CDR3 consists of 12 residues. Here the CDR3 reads CSARDLGNEQFF. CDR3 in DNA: TGCAGTGCTAGAGATCTAGGCAATGAGCAGTTCTTC.

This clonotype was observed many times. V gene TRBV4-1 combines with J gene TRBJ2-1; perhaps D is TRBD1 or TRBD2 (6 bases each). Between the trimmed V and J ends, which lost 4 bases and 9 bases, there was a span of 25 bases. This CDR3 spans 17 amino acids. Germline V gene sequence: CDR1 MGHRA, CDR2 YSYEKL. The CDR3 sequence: CASSPGLPATPRGEQFF. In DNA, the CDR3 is TGCGCCAGCAGCCCGGGACTTCCAGCGACACCCAGGGGTGAGCAGTTCTTC.

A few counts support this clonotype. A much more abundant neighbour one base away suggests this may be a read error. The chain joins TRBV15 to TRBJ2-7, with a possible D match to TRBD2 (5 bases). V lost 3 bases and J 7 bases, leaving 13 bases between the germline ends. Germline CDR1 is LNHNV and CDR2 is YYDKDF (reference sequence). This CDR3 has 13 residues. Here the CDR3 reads CATSRGDIKEQYF. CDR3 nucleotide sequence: TGTGCCACCAGCAGGGGAGACATCAAAGAGCAGTACTTC.

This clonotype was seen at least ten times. CDR3 bases: TGTGCCAGCTCACCATGGGGACAGGGGTACACTGAAGCTTTCTTT. It yields the protein CASSPWGQGYTEAFF. V and J are TRBV18 and TRBJ1-1; 10 positions match TRBD1. This CDR3 is 15 amino acids long. Germline V gene data show CDR1 as KGHSH and CDR2 as LQKENI. V trimming: 2 bases; J trimming: 3 bases; junction bases outside the gene matches: 3.

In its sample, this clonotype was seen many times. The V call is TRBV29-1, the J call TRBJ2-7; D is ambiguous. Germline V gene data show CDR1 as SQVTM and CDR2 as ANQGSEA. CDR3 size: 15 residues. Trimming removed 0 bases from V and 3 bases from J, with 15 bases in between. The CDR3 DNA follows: TGCAGCGTTGAAGATGACACAGATCTTAGCTACGAGCAGTACTTC. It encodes CSVEDDTDLSYEQYF.

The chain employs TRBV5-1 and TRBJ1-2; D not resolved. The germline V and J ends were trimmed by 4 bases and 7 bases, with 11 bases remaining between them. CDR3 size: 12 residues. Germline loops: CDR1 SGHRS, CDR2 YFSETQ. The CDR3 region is CASSPATGGYTF. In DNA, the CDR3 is TGCGCCAGCAGCCCTGCGACCGGTGGCTACACCTTC.

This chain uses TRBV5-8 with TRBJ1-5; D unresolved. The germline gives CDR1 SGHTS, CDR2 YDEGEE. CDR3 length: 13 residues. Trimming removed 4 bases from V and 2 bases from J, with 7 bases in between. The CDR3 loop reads CASSPPRNQPQHF. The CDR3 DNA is TGTGCCAGCAGCCCCCCCCGCAATCAGCCCCAGCATTTT.

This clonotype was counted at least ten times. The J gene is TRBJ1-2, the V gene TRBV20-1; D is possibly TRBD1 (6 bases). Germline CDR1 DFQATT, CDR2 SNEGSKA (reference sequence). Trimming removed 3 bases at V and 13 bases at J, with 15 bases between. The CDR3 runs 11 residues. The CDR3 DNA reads TGCAGTGCTAGTTATCCCAGGGGATTCACCTTC. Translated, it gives CSASYPRGFTF.

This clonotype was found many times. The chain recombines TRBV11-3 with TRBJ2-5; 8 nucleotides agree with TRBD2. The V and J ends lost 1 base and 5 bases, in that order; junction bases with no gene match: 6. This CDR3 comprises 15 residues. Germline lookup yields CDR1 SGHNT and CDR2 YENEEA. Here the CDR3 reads CASSLGGLAGETQYF. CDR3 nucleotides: TGTGCCAGCAGCTTAGGAGGACTAGCTGGGGAGACCCAGTACTTC.

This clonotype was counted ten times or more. The CDR3 DNA sequence: TGTGCCAGCAGCCTGGATGCGGAAACAGATACGCAGTATTTT. Protein sequence: CASSLDAETDTQYF. The V gene is TRBV11-1, the J gene TRBJ2-3; D unclear. This CDR3 spans 14 amino acids. V lost 5 bases and J lost 3, with 12 bases in between. Germline loops: CDR1 SGHAT, CDR2 FQDESV (reference sequence).

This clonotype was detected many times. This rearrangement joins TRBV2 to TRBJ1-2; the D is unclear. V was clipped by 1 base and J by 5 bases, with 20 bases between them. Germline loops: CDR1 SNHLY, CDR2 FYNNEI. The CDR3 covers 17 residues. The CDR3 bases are TGTGCCAGCAGTGAAGGTACCGGGGAATCTATTTTGTATGGCTACACCTTC. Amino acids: CASSEGTGESILYGYTF.

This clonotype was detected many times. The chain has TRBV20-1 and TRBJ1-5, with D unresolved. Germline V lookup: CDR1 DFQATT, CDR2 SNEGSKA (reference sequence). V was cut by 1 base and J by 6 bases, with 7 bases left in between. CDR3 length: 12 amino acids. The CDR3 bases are TGCAGTGCTAGAGGGTCTGGTCAGCCCCAGCATTTT. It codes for CSARGSGQPQHF.

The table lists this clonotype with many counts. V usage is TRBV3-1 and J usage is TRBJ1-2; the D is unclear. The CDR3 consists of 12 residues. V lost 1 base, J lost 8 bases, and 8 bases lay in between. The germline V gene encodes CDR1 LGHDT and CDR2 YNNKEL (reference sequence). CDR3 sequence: CASSQAGQGYTF. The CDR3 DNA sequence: TGTGCCAGCAGCCAAGCTGGCCAAGGCTACACCTTC.

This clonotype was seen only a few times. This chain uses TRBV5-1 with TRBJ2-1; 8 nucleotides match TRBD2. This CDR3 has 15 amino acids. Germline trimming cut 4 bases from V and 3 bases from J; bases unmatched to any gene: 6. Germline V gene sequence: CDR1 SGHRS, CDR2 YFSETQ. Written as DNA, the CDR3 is TGCGCCAGCAGCGTCACCGGGACTAGCTACAATGAGCAGTTCTTC. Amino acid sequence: CASSVTGTSYNEQFF. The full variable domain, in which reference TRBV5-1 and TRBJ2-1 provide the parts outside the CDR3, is KAGVTQTPRYLIKTRGQQVTLSCSPISGHRSVSWYQQTPGQGLQFLFEYFSETQRNKGNFPGRFSGRQFSNSRSEMNVSTLELGDSALYLCASSVTGTSYNEQFFGPGTRLTVL.

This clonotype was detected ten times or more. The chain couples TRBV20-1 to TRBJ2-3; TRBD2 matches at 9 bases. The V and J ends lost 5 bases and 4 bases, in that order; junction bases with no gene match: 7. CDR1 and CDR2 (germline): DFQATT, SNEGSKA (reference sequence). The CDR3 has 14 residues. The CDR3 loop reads CSALAGVVPDTQYF. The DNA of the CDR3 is TGCAGTGCTTTAGCGGGAGTTGTGCCAGATACGCAGTATTTT.

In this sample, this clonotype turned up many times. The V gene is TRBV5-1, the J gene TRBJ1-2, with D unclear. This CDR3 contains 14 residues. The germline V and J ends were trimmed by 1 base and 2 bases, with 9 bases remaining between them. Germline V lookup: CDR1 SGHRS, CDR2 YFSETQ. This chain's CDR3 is CASSLPTQNYGYTF. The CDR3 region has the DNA TGCGCCAGCAGCTTGCCGACACAAAACTATGGCTACACCTTC.

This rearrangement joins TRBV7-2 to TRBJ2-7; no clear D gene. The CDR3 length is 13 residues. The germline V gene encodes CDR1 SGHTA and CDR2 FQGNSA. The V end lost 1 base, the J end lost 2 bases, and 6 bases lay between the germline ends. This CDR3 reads CASSLGHPYEQYF. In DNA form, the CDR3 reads TGTGCCAGCAGCTTAGGACATCCCTACGAGCAGTACTTC.

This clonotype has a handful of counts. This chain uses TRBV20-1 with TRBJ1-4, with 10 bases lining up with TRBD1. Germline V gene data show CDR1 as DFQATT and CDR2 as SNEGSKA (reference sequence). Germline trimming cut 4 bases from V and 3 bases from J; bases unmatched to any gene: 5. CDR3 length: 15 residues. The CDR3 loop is CSATGTGVANEKLFF. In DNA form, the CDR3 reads TGCAGTGCTACCGGGACAGGGGTTGCTAATGAAAAACTGTTTTTT.

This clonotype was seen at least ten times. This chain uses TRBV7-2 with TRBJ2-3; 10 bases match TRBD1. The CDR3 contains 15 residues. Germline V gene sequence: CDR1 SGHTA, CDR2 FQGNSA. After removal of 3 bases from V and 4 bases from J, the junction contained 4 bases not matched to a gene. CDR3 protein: CASSLGTGVADTQYF. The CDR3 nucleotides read TGTGCCAGCAGCTTGGGGACAGGGGTTGCAGATACGCAGTATTTT.

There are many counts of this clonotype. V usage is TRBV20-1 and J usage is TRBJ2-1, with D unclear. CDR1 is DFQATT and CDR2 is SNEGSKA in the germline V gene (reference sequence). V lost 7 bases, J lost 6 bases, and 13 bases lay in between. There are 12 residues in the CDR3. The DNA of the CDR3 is TGCAGTGTTCCCCCTCAGAGCAATGAGCAGTTCTTC. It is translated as CSVPPQSNEQFF.

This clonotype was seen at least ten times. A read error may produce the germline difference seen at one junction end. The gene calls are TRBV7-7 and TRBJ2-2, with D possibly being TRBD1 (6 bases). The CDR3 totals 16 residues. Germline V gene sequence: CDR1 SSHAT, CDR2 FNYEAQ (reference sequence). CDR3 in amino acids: CASSRHGTTSTGELFF. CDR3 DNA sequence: TGTGCTAGCAGTCGCCACGGGACAACCTCTACCGGGGAGCTGTTTTTT.